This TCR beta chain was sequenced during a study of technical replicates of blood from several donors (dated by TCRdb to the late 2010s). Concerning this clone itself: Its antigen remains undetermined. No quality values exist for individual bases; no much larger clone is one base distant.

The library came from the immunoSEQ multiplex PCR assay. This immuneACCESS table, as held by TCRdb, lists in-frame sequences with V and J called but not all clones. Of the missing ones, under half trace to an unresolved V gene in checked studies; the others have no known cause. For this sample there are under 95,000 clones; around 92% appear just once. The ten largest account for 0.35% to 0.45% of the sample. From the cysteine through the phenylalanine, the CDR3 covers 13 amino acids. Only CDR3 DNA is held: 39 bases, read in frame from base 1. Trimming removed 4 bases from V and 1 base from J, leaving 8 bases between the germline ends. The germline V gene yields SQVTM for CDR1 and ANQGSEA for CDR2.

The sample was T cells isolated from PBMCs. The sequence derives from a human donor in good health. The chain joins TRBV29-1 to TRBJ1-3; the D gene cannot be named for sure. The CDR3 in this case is CSVVSLSGNTIYF. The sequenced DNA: TGCAGCGTTGTTTCCCTTTCTGGAAACACCATATATTTT. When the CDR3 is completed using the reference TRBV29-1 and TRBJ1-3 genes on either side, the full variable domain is SAVISQKPSRDICQRGTSLTIQCQVDSQVTMMFWYRQQPGQSLTLIATANQGSEATYESGFVIDKFPISRPNLTFSTLTVSNMSPEDSSIYLCSVVSLSGNTIYFGEGSWLTVV.